This T cell receptor beta chain was sequenced during a study of blood T cell repertoires in COVID-19. Study overall: The United States, Italy and Spain supplied acute and convalescent COVID-19 samples. Sample material is recorded as cDNA or gDNA derived from T cells, B-cell-depleted T cells, or PBMCs.

The data were produced by immunoSEQ multiplex PCR, yet TCRdb's version contains in-frame clones alone and is incomplete. This table has under 350,000 clones, 85% appearing once. V was clipped by 4 bases and J by 0 bases, with 10 bases between them. Germline CDR1 reads SGHRS; CDR2 reads YFSETQ. The CDR3 runs to 15 residues. The receptor was derived from a human donor in a cohort sampled during active COVID-19. The gene calls are TRBV5-1 and TRBJ2-2; a weak D match, TRBD1 (6 bases). Sequenced: peripheral blood. The CDR3 is CASSPGQSNTGELFF. The DNA of the CDR3 is TGCGCCAGCAGCCCCGGACAGTCGAACACCGGGGAGCTGTTTTTT.